This paragraph covers one T cell receptor beta chain sequence. Its matching antigen is unknown. At the DNA level, this CDR3 is encoded by other sequences in the same sample as well. The record originates from a study of T cell responses to AZD1222 COVID-19 vaccine. Study-level results: Females outnumbered males among donors, who were mostly white British; clonal diversity was possibly underestimated. Baseline seropositivity occurred in only six AZD1222 recipients.

Losses at the gene ends were 5 bases for V and 5 bases for J; bases not matched to a gene: 6. CDR1 is MNHEY, CDR2 SMNVEV, per germline (reference sequence). This CDR3 region has 14 residues. TCRdb's table, derived via immunoSEQ multiplex PCR, lists solely in-frame clones and lacks some. The sample lists roughly 150,000 clones, approximately 90% seen once, with roughly 1.9% in the top ten. This TCR derives from an adult in good health. The source material was peripheral blood, sampled on day 0 of AZD1222 vaccination. V and J are TRBV27 and TRBJ2-1; 7 positions agree with TRBD2. CDR3 coding DNA: TGTGCCAGCAGTCCGGGGACTACGAACAATGAGCAGTTCTTC. It specifies CASSPGTTNNEQFF.